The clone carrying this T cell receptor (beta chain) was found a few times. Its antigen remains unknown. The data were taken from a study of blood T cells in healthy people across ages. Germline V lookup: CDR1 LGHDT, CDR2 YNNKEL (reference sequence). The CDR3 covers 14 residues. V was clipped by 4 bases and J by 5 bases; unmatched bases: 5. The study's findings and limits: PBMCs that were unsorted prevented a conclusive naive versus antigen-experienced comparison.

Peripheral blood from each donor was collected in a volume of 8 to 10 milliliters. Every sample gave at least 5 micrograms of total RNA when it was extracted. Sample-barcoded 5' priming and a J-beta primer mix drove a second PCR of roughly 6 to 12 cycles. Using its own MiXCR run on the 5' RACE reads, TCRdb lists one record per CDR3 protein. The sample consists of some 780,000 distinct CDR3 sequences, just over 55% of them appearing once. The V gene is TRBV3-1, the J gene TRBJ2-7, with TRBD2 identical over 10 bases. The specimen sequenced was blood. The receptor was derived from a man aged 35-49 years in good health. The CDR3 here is CASSPSGLADEQYF. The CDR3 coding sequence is TGTGCCAGCAGCCCATCAGGACTAGCGGACGAGCAGTACTTC.